There are a few counts of the clone carrying this TCR beta chain. From blood, about 250-500 ng of genomic DNA served as TRB template. This record comes from a study of T and B cells in COVID-19 patients. This CDR3 is 14 amino acids long. V was clipped by 2 bases and J by 3 bases, with 12 bases between them. Per the germline V gene, CDR1 is SGHDT and CDR2 is YYEEEE. TRB rearrangements were amplified by multiplex PCR with BIOMED2 TRB-A/B primers. One entry per CDR3 protein, called by TCRdb with MiXCR from the multiplex PCR reads. Here the sample spans about 16,000 distinct CDR3 sequences, around a quarter being singletons.

Sequencing was performed on blood. The sequence was obtained from a human donor who had recovered from COVID-19. The genes are TRBV5-6 and TRBJ2-7; a possible D gene is TRBD2 (6 bases). The DNA of the CDR3 is TGTGCCAGCAGCTTCGGGACTGCTGACTACGAGCAGTACTTC. Protein sequence: CASSFGTADYEQYF.